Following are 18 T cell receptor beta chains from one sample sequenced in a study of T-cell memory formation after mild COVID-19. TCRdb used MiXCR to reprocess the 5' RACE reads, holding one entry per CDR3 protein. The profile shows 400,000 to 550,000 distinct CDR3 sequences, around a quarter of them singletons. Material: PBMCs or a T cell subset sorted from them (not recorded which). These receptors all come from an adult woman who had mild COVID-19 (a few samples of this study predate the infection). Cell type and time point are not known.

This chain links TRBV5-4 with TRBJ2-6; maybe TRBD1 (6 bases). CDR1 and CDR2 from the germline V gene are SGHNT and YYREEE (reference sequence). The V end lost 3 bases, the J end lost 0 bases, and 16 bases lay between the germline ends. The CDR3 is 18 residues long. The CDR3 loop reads CASSWGSSGVSGANVLTF. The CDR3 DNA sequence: TGTGCCAGCAGCTGGGGGTCCTCAGGGGTCTCTGGGGCCAACGTCCTGACTTTC. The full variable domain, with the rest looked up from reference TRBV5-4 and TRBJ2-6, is ETGVTQSPTHLIKTRGQQVTLRCSSQSGHNTVSWYQQALGQGPQFIFQYYREEENGRGNFPPRFSGLQFPNYSSELNVNALELDDSALYLCASSWGSSGVSGANVLTFGAGSRLTVL.

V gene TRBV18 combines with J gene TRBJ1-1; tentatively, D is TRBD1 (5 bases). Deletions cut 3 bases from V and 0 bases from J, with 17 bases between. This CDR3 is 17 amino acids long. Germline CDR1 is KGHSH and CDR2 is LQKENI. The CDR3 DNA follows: TGTGCCAGCTCACCGCGGAGTACGGGACGCCTGAACACTGAAGCTTTCTTT. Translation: CASSPRSTGRLNTEAFF.

The CDR3 DNA reads TGTGCCAGCAGCCTACCGACAGGCCCGAACACTGAAGCTTTCTTT. Translated: CASSLPTGPNTEAFF. This rearrangement joins TRBV11-2 to TRBJ1-1; D perhaps matches TRBD1 (6 bases). Germline CDR1 is SGHAT and CDR2 is FQNNGV. The CDR3 consists of 15 residues. Trimming left V 5 bases short and J 1 base short, with 14 bases between.

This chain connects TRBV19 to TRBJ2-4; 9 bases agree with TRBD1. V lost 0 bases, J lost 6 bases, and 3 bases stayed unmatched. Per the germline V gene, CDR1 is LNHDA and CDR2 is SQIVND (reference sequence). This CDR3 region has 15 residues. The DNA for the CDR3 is TGTGCCAGTAGTATAGATAGGGGACAGGGAAACATTCAGTACTTC. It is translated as CASSIDRGQGNIQYF.

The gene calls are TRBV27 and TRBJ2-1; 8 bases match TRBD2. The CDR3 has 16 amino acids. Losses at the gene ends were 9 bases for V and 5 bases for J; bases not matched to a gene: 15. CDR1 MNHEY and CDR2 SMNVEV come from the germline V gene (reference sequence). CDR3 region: CASLNGRTSRNNEQFF. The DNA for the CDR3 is TGTGCCAGTTTAAACGGTAGGACTAGCCGAAACAATGAGCAGTTCTTC.

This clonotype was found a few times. The CDR3 DNA reads as TGTGCCAGCAGCCAAGAATATGGGCTGGGTACCACTGAAGCTTTCTTT. Its protein product is CASSQEYGLGTTEAFF. The chain employs TRBV4-2 and TRBJ1-1; D gene uncertain. Germline V CDR1 and CDR2: LGHNA, YNFKEQ. Trimming shortened V by 0 bases and J by 4 bases, and 15 bases separated the two germline ends. This CDR3 spans 16 amino acids.

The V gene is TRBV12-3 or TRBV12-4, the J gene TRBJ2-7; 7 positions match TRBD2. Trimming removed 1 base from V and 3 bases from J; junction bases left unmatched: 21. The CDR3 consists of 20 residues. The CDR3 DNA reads TGTGCCAGCAGTTTAGGGCGGCGGGCTAGCGGCCGCCGCTCTTACTACGAGCAGTACTTC. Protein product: CASSLGRRASGRRSYYEQYF.

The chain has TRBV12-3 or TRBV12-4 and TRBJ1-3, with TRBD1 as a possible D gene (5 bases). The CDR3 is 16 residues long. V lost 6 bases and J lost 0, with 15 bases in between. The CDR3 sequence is CASRLNRDSSGNTIYF. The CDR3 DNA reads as TGTGCCAGCAGACTTAACCGGGACTCCTCTGGAAACACCATATATTTT.

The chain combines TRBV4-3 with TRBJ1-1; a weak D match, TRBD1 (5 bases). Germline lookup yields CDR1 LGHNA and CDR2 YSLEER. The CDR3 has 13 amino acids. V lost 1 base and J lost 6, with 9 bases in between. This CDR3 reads CASSQGRVAEAFF. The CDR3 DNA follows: TGCGCCAGCAGCCAAGGCAGGGTAGCTGAAGCTTTCTTT.

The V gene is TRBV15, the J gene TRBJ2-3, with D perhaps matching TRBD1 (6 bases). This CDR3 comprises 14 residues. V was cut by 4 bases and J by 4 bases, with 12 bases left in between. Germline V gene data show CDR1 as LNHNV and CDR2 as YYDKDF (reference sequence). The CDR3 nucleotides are TGTGCCACCAGCAAAAAGGACAGCTCAGATACGCAGTATTTT. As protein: CATSKKDSSDTQYF.

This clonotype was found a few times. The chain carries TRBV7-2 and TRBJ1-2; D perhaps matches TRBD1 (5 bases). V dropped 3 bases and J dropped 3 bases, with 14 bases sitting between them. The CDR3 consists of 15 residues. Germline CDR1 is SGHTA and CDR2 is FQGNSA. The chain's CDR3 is CASSFRTLGDYGYTF. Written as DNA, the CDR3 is TGTGCCAGCAGCTTTAGGACACTGGGGGACTATGGCTACACCTTC.

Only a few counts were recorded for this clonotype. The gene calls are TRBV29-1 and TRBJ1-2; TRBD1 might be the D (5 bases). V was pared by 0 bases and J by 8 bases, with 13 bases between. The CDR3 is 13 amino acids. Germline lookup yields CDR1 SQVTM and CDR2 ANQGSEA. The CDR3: CSVEEVRGGGYTF. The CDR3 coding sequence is TGCAGCGTTGAAGAAGTGAGGGGAGGCGGCTACACCTTC. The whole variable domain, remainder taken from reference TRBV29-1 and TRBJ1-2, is SAVISQKPSRDICQRGTSLTIQCQVDSQVTMMFWYRQQPGQSLTLIATANQGSEATYESGFVIDKFPISRPNLTFSTLTVSNMSPEDSSIYLCSVEEVRGGGYTFGSGTRLTVV.

The CDR3 DNA follows: TGTGCCAGCAGCTTTAGCGGGGGTAGAGCAGATACGCAGTATTTT. Translated: CASSFSGGRADTQYF. This chain joins TRBV7-8 and TRBJ2-3; TRBD2 agrees at 9 bases. Losses at the gene ends were 3 bases for V and 4 bases for J; bases not matched to a gene: 5. The germline V gene encodes CDR1 SGHVS and CDR2 FQNEAQ. The CDR3 loop spans 15 amino acids.

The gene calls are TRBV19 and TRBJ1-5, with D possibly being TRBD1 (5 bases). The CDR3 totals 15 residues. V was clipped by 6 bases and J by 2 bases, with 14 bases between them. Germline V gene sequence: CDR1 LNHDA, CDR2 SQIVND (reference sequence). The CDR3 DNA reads TGTGCCAGTAGCGTGGCGGGAGGGGGCAATCAGCCCCAGCATTTT. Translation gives CASSVAGGGNQPQHF.

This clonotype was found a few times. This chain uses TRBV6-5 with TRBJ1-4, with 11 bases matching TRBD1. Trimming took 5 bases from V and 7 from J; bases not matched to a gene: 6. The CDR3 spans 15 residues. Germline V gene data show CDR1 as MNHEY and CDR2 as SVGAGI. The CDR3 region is CASSPRTGGCEKLFF. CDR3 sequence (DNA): TGTGCCAGCAGTCCTAGGACAGGGGGCTGTGAAAAACTGTTTTTT.

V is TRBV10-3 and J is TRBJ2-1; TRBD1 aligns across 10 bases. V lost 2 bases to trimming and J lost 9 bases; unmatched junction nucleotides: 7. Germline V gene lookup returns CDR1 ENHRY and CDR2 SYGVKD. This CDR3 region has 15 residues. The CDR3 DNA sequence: TGTGCCATCAGTGAGGACGGGACAGGGGTCAGTGAGCAGTTCTTC. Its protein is CAISEDGTGVSEQFF.

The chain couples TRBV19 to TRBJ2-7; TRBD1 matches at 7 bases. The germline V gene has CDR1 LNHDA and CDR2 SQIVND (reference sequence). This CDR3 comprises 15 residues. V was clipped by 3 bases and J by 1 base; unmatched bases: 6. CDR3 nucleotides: TGTGCCAGTAGTATTAGAGGGGGCCTATCCTACGAGCAGTACTTC. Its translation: CASSIRGGLSYEQYF. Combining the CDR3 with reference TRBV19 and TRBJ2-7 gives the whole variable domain DGGITQSPKYLFRKEGQNVTLSCEQNLNHDAMYWYRQDPGQGLRLIYYSQIVNDFQKGDIAEGYSVSREKKESFPLTVTSAQKNPTAFYLCASSIRGGLSYEQYFGPGTRLTVT.

CDR3 DNA: TGTGCCACCAGTGATTTGGGAGGGCAGGGTGAGACCCAGTACTTC. It specifies CATSDLGGQGETQYF. The rearrangement links TRBV24-1 to TRBJ2-5; tentative D call: TRBD2 (6 bases). Germline loops: CDR1 KGHDR, CDR2 SFDVKD. There are 15 residues in the CDR3. The V gene lost 0 bases and the J gene lost 5 bases, with 12 bases spanning the gap.